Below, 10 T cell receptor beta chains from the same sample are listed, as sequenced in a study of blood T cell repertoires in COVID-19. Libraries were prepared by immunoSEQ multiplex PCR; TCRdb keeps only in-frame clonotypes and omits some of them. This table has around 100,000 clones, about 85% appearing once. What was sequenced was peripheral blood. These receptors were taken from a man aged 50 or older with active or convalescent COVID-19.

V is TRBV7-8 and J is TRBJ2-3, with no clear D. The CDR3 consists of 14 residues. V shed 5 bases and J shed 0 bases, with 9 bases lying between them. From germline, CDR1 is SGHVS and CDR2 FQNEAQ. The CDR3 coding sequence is TGTGCCAGCAGCCGACTCGTTAGCACAGATACGCAGTATTTT. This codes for CASSRLVSTDTQYF.

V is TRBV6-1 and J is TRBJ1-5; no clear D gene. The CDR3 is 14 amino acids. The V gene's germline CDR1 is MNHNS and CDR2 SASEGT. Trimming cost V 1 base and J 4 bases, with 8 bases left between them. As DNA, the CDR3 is TGTGCCAGCAGTGAAGTAGGGAGAAATCAGCCCCAGCATTTT. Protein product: CASSEVGRNQPQHF.

CDR3 sequence reads: CASNTDRPTNEKLFF. CDR3 DNA: TGCGCCAGCAATACGGACAGGCCAACTAATGAAAAACTGTTTTTT. The gene calls are TRBV23-1 and TRBJ1-4; 7 bases fit TRBD1. TRBV23-1 is an ORF, and what it does is uncertain. The CDR3 sequence is 15 residues long. The ends lost 7 bases at V and 0 bases at J; junction bases unmatched: 5.

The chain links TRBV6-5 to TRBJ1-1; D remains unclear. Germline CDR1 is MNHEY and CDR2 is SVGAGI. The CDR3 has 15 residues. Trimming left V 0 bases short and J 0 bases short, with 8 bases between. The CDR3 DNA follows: TGTGCCAGCAGTTACTCGTGGCGGCTGAACACTGAAGCTTTCTTT. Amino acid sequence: CASSYSWRLNTEAFF.

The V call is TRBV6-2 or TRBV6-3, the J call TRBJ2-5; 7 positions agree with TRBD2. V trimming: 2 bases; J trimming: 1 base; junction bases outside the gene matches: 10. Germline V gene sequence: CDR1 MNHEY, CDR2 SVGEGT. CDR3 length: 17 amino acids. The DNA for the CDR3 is TGTGCCAGCAGTTACCCTACTAGCGTACCTATCCAAGAGACCCAGTACTTC. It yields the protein CASSYPTSVPIQETQYF.

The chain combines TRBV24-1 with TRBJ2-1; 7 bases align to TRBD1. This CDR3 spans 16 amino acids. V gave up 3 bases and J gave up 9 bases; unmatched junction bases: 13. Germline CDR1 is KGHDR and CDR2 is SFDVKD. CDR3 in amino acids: CATSDPHREGGTEQFF. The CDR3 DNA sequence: TGTGCCACCAGTGATCCACACAGGGAAGGGGGCACTGAGCAGTTCTTC.

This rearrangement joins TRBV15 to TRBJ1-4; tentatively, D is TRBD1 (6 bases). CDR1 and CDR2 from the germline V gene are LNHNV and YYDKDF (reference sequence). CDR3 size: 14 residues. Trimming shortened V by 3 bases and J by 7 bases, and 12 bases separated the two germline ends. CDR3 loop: CATSRGHSGEKLFF. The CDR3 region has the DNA TGTGCCACCAGCAGGGGACATTCAGGTGAAAAACTGTTTTTT.

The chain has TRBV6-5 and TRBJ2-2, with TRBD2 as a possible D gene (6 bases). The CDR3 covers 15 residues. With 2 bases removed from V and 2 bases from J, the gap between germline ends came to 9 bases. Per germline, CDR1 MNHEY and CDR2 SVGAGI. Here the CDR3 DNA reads TGTGCCAGCAGTTACGGGGGAGGTAACACCGGGGAGCTGTTTTTT. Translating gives CASSYGGGNTGELFF.

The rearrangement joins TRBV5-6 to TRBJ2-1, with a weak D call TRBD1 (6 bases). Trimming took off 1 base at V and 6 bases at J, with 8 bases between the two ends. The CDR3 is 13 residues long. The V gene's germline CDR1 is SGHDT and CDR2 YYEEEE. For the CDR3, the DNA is TGTGCCAGCAGCTTGAGGGGGATCAATGAGCAGTTCTTC. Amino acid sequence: CASSLRGINEQFF.

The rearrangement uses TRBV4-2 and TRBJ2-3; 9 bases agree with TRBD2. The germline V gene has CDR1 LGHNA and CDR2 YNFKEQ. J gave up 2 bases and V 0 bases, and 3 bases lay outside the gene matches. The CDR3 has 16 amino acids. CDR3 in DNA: TGTGCCAGCAGCCAAGAACTAGCGGGTACCACAGATACGCAGTATTTT. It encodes CASSQELAGTTDTQYF.